Following are 9 T cell receptor beta chains from one sample sequenced in a study of lymphopenia after photon versus proton radiotherapy. Sequencing was performed with immunoSEQ multiplex PCR; in TCRdb, only in-frame clones are kept and a portion is missing. The sample carries approximately 6,000 clones, 80% to 95% recorded once. The sample here was peripheral blood, taken from a patient treated with photon-based radiotherapy. All receptors derive from a man between 60 and 75 years old with cholangiocarcinoma.

This sequence joins TRBV11-3 and TRBJ2-5, with D possibly TRBD2 on 6 matching bases. Per germline, CDR1 SGHNT and CDR2 YENEEA. The germline V and J ends were trimmed by 3 bases and 7 bases, with 12 bases remaining between them. The CDR3 loop spans 13 amino acids. The CDR3 DNA is TGTGCCAGCAGCTTGGGGGGTAGTGGGACCCAGTACTTC. Its translation: CASSLGGSGTQYF.

A single count supports this clone. This CDR3 is CASSWRLGPGETQYF. CDR3 DNA sequence: TGTGCCAGCAGCTGGCGACTGGGACCTGGAGAGACCCAGTACTTC. V is TRBV5-6 and J is TRBJ2-5; possibly TRBD1 or TRBD2 for D (5 bases each). The CDR3 consists of 15 residues. Trimming stripped 3 bases from V and 4 bases from J, with 16 bases between. Germline V gene sequence: CDR1 SGHDT, CDR2 YYEEEE.

CDR3 coding DNA: TGTGCCAGCAGTTTGTCTGGGGGATGGGATTCACCCCTCCACTTT. Translation gives CASSLSGGWDSPLHF. This chain uses TRBV27 with TRBJ1-6, with a tentative D call TRBD1 (5 bases). V lost 3 bases, J lost 8 bases, and 14 bases lay in between. The germline V gene has CDR1 MNHEY and CDR2 SMNVEV (reference sequence). The CDR3 runs 15 residues.

The CDR3 here is CASRMTGVQNPSYNSPLHF. The CDR3 DNA sequence: TGTGCCAGTAGGATGACAGGGGTCCAAAACCCCTCCTATAATTCACCCCTCCACTTT. The chain has TRBV19 and TRBJ1-6; 8 positions match TRBD1. Trimming at V came to 6 bases and at J to 0 bases, leaving 13 bases not matched to a gene. This CDR3 has 19 residues. The germline CDR1 and CDR2 sequences are LNHDA and SQIVND (reference sequence). Looking up the rest from reference TRBV19 and TRBJ1-6 gives the full variable domain: DGGITQSPKYLFRKEGQNVTLSCEQNLNHDAMYWYRQDPGQGLRLIYYSQIVNDFQKGDIAEGYSVSREKKESFPLTVTSAQKNPTAFYLCASRMTGVQNPSYNSPLHFGNGTRLTVT.

The chain combines TRBV7-9 with TRBJ1-5, with 10 bases aligning to TRBD1. The V and J ends lost 4 bases and 2 bases, in that order; junction bases with no gene match: 2. The CDR3 spans 15 residues. Germline V lookup: CDR1 SEHNR, CDR2 FQNEAQ (reference sequence). CDR3 DNA sequence: TGTGCCAGCAGCTCGGGGACAGGGGGCAATCAGCCCCAGCATTTT. This translates into CASSSGTGGNQPQHF.

The gene calls are TRBV11-3 and TRBJ1-1; 8 nucleotides align to TRBD1. The germline CDR1 and CDR2 sequences are SGHNT and YENEEA. There are 16 residues in the CDR3. Trimming at V came to 6 bases and at J to 1 base, leaving 10 bases not matched to a gene. The CDR3 is CASRSRTGRGNTEAFF. DNA for the CDR3: TGTGCCAGCAGATCCCGGACAGGGCGGGGGAACACTGAAGCTTTCTTT.

The chain employs TRBV2 and TRBJ2-1, with TRBD1 matching over 7 bases. Germline CDR1 reads SNHLY; CDR2 reads FYNNEI. The CDR3 runs 14 residues. V was pared by 4 bases and J by 6 bases, with 6 bases of the junction left unmatched. DNA for the CDR3: TGTGCCAGCAGTGGGGACAGTGGTATCAATGAGCAGTTCTTC. It translates to CASSGDSGINEQFF.

This clone has just a few counts. The chain recombines TRBV27 with TRBJ2-2, with 7 bases identical to TRBD2. Germline V gene data show CDR1 as MNHEY and CDR2 as SMNVEV (reference sequence). The V gene end was trimmed by 1 base and the J gene end by 7 bases; junction bases not matched to a gene: 3. The CDR3 loop spans 14 amino acids. The CDR3 nucleotides are TGTGCCAGCAGTTTATTCGGGGAGGGCGGGGAGCTGTTTTTT. Residues: CASSLFGEGGELFF.

The chain is built from TRBV28 and TRBJ2-5; tentative D call: TRBD1 (6 bases). This CDR3 has 15 residues. CDR1 is MDHEN, CDR2 SYDVKM, per germline. V was trimmed by 3 bases and J by 4 bases, leaving 15 bases between them. The CDR3 DNA reads TGTGCCAGCAGTTTGGACAGATTCACGGCAGAGACCCAGTACTTC. It codes for CASSLDRFTAETQYF.